This entry lists 17 T cell receptor beta chains sequenced from one sample in a study of T cell repertoires in cytomegalovirus infection. TCRdb used MiXCR to reprocess the reads, holding one entry per CDR3 protein. The profile shows 740,000 or so distinct CDR3 sequences, about a third of them singletons. The sample consisted of PBMCs. Source of these receptors: a human donor in good health (CMV status not recorded). Some clones in this sample may be carry-over from other donors' samples.

The chain recombines TRBV10-3 with TRBJ2-3; D gene unclear. The germline gives CDR1 ENHRY, CDR2 SYGVKD. V shed 10 bases and J shed 2 bases, with 13 bases lying between them. The CDR3 is 13 residues long. The CDR3 sequence: CATRPPPTDTQYF. In nucleotides, the CDR3 is TGTGCCACCCGTCCCCCCCCCACAGATACGCAGTATTTT.

Comments on this clonotype: This may be a read error, as it is one base from a much larger clone. The J gene is TRBJ1-2, the V gene TRBV7-2, with a tentative D call TRBD1 (6 bases). Germline V lookup: CDR1 SGHTA, CDR2 FQGNSA. The CDR3 is 13 amino acids. The CDR3 bases are TGTGCCAGCAGCTTAGGGGGGGCCTATTGCTACACCTTC. The encoded protein is CASSLGGAYCYTF.

This clonotype was found a few times. This chain links TRBV5-4 with TRBJ1-1, with 8 bases lining up with TRBD1. CDR1 is SGHNT, CDR2 YYREEE, per germline (reference sequence). The ends lost 2 bases at V and 0 bases at J; junction bases unmatched: 3. The CDR3 length is 15 residues. The CDR3 DNA follows: TGTGCCAGCAGCTTAAGGACAGGGATGAACACTGAAGCTTTCTTT. It specifies CASSLRTGMNTEAFF.

A word on this clonotype: Because the CDR3 is missing its conserved closing phenylalanine or tryptophan, this is likely a read error. The chain uses TRBV12-3 or TRBV12-4 and TRBJ1-5; D not resolved. V lost 2 bases, J lost 2 bases, and 13 bases lay in between. The CDR3 is made up of 16 amino acids. The CDR3 region is CASSLLGAGGNQPQHL. The CDR3 region has the DNA TGTGCCAGCAGTTTATTGGGCGCTGGGGGCAATCAGCCCCAGCATTTG.

This clonotype appeared many times. The rearrangement uses TRBV6-1 and TRBJ2-1, with 11 bases matching TRBD2. The V gene's germline CDR1 is MNHNS and CDR2 SASEGT. The CDR3 covers 15 residues. With 5 bases clipped from V and 4 bases from J, the junction kept 4 bases outside the gene matches. CDR3 region: CASSLAGGRYNEQFF. Here the CDR3 DNA reads TGTGCCAGCAGTTTAGCGGGGGGGCGATACAATGAGCAGTTCTTC.

This chain uses TRBV4-1 with TRBJ2-3; 8 bases are a match to TRBD2. The CDR3 totals 13 residues. The V and J ends lost 6 bases and 8 bases, in that order; junction bases with no gene match: 7. CDR1 is MGHRA and CDR2 is YSYEKL in the germline V gene. In DNA, the CDR3 is TGCGCCAGCAGTCCCCCGGCGGGGGGTACGCAGTATTTT. As protein: CASSPPAGGTQYF.

This sequence joins TRBV6-5 and TRBJ2-3; 8 bases map to TRBD1. V was clipped by 2 bases and J by 2 bases; unmatched bases: 12. Germline CDR1 is MNHEY and CDR2 is SVGAGI. The CDR3 extends over 18 amino acids. The CDR3 reads CASSYGPRQGRNTDTQYF. CDR3 DNA sequence: TGTGCCAGCAGTTACGGCCCCCGACAGGGGAGGAACACAGATACGCAGTATTTT.

This clonotype has only a few counts. The chain combines TRBV5-1 with TRBJ1-2; D possibly corresponds to TRBD1 (6 bases). V lost 4 bases and J 7 bases, leaving 23 bases between the germline ends. Germline CDR1 SGHRS, CDR2 YFSETQ. This CDR3 region has 16 residues. The CDR3 DNA follows: TGCGCCAGCAGCCTGGACCCTTCCGGGACATCTATTGGCTACACCTTC. It translates to CASSLDPSGTSIGYTF.

This clonotype showed up just a few times. This chain connects TRBV28 to TRBJ2-4; TRBD1 is a possible D gene (6 bases). V lost 4 bases and J 0 bases, leaving 16 bases between the germline ends. Germline lookup yields CDR1 MDHEN and CDR2 SYDVKM. The CDR3 loop spans 17 amino acids. The CDR3, as DNA: TGTGCCAGCAGTTACACAGGGAGAGGAGAAGCCAAAAACATTCAGTACTTC. It is translated as CASSYTGRGEAKNIQYF.

This clonotype was seen a few times. This chain uses TRBV28 with TRBJ2-3; TRBD1 matches 8 bases. The V and J ends lost 1 base and 3 bases, in that order; junction bases with no gene match: 6. CDR3 length: 16 residues. Germline V gene lookup returns CDR1 MDHEN and CDR2 SYDVKM. The CDR3 region has the DNA TGTGCCAGCAGTTTATCCCGGACAGGGTTGACAGATACGCAGTATTTT. Amino acid sequence: CASSLSRTGLTDTQYF.

This chain links TRBV2 with TRBJ2-1; 9 bases agree with TRBD1. After removal of 4 bases from V and 0 bases from J, the junction contained 7 bases not matched to a gene. CDR1 and CDR2 (germline): SNHLY, FYNNEI. The CDR3 runs to 17 residues. In DNA form, the CDR3 reads TGTGCCAGCAGTGGCCGGGACAGGGCTTCCTCCTACAATGAGCAGTTCTTC. It specifies CASSGRDRASSYNEQFF.

The rearrangement links TRBV5-1 to TRBJ1-4; perhaps TRBD1 as D (6 bases). Germline V gene data show CDR1 as SGHRS and CDR2 as YFSETQ. CDR3 length equals 15 residues. Trimming cost V 5 bases and J 0 bases, with 11 bases left between them. CDR3 nucleotides: TGCGCCAGCAGGGGGGGGCGTCCAACTAATGAAAAACTGTTTTTT. Translated, it gives CASRGGRPTNEKLFF.

This sequence joins TRBV7-4 and TRBJ2-5; D ambiguous. Trimming removed 8 bases from V and 1 base from J, with 8 bases in between. In germline, CDR1 is SGHVT, CDR2 SQSDAQ. The CDR3 covers 12 residues. The CDR3 here is CASQTAQETQYF. As DNA, the CDR3 is TGTGCCAGCCAAACCGCCCAAGAGACCCAGTACTTC. Together with reference TRBV7-4 and TRBJ2-5, the CDR3 gives the full variable domain: GAGVSQSPRYKVAKRGRDVALRCDSISGHVTLYWYRQTLGQGSEVLTYSQSDAQRDKSGRPSGRFSAERPERSVSTLKIQRTEQGDSAVYLCASQTAQETQYFGPGTRLLVL.

This clonotype was counted ten times or more. The chain employs TRBV7-2 and TRBJ2-6; TRBD2 aligns across 14 bases. CDR3 length equals 18 residues. Germline CDR1 reads SGHTA; CDR2 reads FQGNSA. Losses at the gene ends were 4 bases for V and 3 bases for J; bases not matched to a gene: 5. The CDR3 region is CASSSGLAGEGGANVLTF. DNA of the CDR3: TGTGCCAGCAGCTCGGGACTAGCGGGAGAGGGTGGGGCCAACGTCCTGACTTTC.

The V and J genes are TRBV10-3 and TRBJ2-3; TRBD1 might be the D (5 bases). Germline V gene lookup returns CDR1 ENHRY and CDR2 SYGVKD. CDR3 length: 13 amino acids. V lost 6 bases and J 1 base, leaving 8 bases between the germline ends. The CDR3 region has the DNA TGTGCCATCAGCCCGACAGGCACAGATACGCAGTATTTT. It codes for CAISPTGTDTQYF.

Concerning this clonotype itself: One junction end does not reproduce the germline sequence, and a read error may be involved. V is TRBV4-1 and J is TRBJ2-3; 7 positions match TRBD1. The CDR3 spans 10 residues. Germline CDR1 reads MGHRA; CDR2 reads YSYEKL. The CDR3 DNA sequence: TGCGCCTGGAGGACAGGTACGCAGTATTTT. Its translation is CAWRTGTQYF.

The chain couples TRBV19 to TRBJ1-5, with D perhaps matching TRBD1 (5 bases). This CDR3 has 13 amino acids. V shed 5 bases and J shed 9 bases, with 14 bases lying between them. The V gene's germline CDR1 is LNHDA and CDR2 SQIVND (reference sequence). The CDR3 reads CASSPGAERPQHF. The CDR3 nucleotides are TGTGCCAGTAGTCCCGGGGCCGAGAGGCCCCAGCATTTT.